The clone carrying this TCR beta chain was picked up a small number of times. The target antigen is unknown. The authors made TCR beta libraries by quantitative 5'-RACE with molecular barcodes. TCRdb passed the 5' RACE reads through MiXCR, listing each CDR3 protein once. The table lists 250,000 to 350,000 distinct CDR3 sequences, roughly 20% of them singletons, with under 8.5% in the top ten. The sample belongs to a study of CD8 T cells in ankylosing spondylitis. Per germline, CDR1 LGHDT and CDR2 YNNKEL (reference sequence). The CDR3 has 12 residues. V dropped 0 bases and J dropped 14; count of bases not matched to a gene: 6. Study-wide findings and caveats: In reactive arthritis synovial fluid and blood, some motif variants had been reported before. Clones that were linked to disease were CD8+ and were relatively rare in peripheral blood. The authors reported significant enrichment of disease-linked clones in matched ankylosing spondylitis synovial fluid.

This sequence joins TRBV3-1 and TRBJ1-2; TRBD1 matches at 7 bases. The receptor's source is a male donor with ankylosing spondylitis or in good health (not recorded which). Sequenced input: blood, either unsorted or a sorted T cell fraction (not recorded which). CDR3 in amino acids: CASSQDFEGATF. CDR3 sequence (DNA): TGTGCCAGCAGCCAAGATTTTGAGGGGGCAACCTTC.